This T cell receptor (beta chain) was observed in a study of shared clonotypes between healthy human individuals. CDR1 is MNHNY and CDR2 is SVGAGI in the germline V gene (reference sequence). Deletions cut 5 bases from V and 4 bases from J, with 14 bases between. This CDR3 contains 15 residues. TCRdb's table, derived via immunoSEQ multiplex PCR, lists solely in-frame clones and lacks some. Of 2.5 million or so clones in the sample, around 94% were seen once. The specimen sequenced was naive CD4+ T cells sorted from blood. The sample's subset: CD45RA+ positively selected. The V gene is TRBV6-6, the J gene TRBJ1-4; D not resolved. The clonotype comes from a man younger than 35 in good health. As DNA, the CDR3 is TGTGCCAGCAGTCTAATCGGAGGTTTTAATGAAAAACTGTTTTTT. Translated, it gives CASSLIGGFNEKLFF.